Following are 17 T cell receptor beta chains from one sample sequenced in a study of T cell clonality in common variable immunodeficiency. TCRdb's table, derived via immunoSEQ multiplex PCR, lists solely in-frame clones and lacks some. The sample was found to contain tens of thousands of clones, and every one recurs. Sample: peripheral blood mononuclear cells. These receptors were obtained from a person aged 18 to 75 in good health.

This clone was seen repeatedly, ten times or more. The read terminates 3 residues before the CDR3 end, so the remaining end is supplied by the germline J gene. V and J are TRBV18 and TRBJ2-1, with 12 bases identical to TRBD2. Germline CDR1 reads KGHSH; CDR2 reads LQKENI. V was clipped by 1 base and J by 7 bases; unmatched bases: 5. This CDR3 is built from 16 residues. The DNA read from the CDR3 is TGTGCCAGCTCACCACAGGGACTAGCGGGTTCAAATGAG. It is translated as CASSPQGLAGSNE. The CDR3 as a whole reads CASSPQGLAGSNEQFF.

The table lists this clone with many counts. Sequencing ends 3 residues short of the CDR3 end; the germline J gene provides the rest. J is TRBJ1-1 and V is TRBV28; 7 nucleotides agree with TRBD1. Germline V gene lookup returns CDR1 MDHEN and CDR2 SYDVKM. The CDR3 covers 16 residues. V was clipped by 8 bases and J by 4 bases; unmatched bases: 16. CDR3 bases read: TGTGCCAGCCCGACGCCCCTGACAGGGATGGGCACTGAA. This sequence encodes CASPTPLTGMGTE. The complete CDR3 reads CASPTPLTGMGTEAFF.

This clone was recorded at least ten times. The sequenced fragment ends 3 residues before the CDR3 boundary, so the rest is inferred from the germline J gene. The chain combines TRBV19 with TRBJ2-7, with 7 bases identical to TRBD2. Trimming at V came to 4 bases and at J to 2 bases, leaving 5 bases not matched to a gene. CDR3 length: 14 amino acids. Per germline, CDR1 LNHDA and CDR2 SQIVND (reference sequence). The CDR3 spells CASSKASGAYEQYF. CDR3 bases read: TGTGCCAGTAGTAAGGCTAGCGGTGCCTACGAG.

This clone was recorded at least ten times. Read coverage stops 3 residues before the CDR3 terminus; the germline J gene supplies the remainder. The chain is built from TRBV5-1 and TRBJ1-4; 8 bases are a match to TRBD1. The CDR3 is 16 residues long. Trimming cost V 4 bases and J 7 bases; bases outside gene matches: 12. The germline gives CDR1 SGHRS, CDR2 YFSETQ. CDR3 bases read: TGCGCCAGCAGCCTAGAAGCCGGGACAGGTGGTGAAAAA. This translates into CASSLEAGTGGEK. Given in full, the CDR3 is CASSLEAGTGGEKLFF.

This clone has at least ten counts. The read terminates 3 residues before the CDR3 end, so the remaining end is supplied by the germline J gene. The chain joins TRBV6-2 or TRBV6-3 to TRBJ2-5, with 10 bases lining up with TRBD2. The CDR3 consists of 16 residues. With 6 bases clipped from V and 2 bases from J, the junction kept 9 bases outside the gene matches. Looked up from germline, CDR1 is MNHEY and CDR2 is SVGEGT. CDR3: CASRNSGRSNQETQYF. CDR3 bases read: TGTGCCAGCAGGAATAGCGGGAGGAGTAATCAAGAGACC.

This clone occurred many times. Partial CDR3 DNA: TGTGCCAGCAGCTTAATGGGGGCCTCTGGGGCCAACGTC. Translation gives CASSLMGASGANV. The whole CDR3 sequence is CASSLMGASGANVLTF. The chain has TRBV7-3 and TRBJ2-6; possible D gene TRBD1, 6 bases. Read coverage stops 3 residues before the CDR3 terminus; the germline J gene supplies the remainder. CDR1 is SGHTA and CDR2 is FQGTGA in the germline V gene. V lost 1 base to trimming and J lost 0 bases, with 7 bases between them. The CDR3 is 16 residues long.

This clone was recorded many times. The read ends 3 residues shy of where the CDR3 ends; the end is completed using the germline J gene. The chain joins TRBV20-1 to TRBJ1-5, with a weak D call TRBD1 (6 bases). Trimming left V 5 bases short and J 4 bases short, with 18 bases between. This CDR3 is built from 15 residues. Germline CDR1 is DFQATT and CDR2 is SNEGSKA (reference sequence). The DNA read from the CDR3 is TGCAGTGCTCCTCGAACCGGGACAAAAAATCAGCCC. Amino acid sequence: CSAPRTGTKNQP. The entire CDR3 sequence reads CSAPRTGTKNQPQHF.

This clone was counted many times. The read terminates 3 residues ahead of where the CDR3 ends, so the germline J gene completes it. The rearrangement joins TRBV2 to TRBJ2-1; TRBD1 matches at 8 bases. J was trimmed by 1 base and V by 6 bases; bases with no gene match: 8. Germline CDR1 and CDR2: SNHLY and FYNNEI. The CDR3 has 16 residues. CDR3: CASSEQGGLSYNEQFF. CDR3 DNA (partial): TGTGCCAGCAGCGAACAGGGGGGTCTATCCTACAATGAG.

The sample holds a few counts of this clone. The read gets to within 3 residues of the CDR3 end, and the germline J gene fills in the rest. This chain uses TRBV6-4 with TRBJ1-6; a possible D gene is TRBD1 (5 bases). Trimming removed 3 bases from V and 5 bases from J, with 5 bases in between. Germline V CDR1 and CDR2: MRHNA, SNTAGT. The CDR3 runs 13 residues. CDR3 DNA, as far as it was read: TGTGCCAGCAGTGAGGACAATAATTCACCC. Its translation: CASSEDNNSP. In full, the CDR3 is CASSEDNNSPLHF.

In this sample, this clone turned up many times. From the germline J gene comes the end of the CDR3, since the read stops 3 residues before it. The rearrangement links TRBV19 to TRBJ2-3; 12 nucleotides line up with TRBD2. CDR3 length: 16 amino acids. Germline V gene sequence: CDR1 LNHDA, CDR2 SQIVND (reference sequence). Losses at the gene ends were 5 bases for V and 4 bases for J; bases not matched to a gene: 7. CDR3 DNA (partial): TGTGCCAGTAGTTCCGGGACTAGCGGGTGGGCAGATACG. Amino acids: CASSSGTSGWADT. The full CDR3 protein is CASSSGTSGWADTQYF.

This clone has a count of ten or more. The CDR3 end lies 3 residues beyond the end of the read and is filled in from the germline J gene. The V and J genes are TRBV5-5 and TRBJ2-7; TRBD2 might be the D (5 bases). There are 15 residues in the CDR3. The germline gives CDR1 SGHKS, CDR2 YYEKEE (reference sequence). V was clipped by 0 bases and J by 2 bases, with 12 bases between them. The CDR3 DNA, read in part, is TGTGCCAGCAGCTTGGCCCCAAGCGGAGCCTACGAG. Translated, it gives CASSLAPSGAYE. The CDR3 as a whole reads CASSLAPSGAYEQYF.

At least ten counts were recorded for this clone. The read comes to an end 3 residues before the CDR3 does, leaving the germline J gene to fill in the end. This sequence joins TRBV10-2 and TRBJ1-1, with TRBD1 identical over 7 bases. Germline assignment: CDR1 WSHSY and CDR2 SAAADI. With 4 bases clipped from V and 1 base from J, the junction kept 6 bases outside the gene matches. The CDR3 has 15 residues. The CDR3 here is CASSVTGAGNTEAFF. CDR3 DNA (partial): TGCGCCAGCAGTGTCACAGGGGCAGGGAACACTGAA.

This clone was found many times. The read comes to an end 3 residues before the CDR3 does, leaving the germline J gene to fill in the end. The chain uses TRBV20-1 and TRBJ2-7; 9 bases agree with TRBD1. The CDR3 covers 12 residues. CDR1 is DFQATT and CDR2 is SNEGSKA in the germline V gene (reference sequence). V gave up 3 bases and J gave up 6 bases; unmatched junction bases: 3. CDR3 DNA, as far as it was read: TGCAGTGCTAGCCTGACAGGGGGCGAG. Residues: CSASLTGGE. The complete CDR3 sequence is CSASLTGGEQYF.

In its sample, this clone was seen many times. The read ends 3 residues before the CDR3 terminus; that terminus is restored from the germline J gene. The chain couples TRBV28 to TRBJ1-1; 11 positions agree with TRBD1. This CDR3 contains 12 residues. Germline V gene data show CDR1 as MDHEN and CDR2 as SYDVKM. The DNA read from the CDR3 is TGTGCCAGCAGTGTGGGACAGGGGGTG. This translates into CASSVGQGV. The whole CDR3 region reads CASSVGQGVAFF. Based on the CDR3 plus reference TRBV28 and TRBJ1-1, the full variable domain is DVKVTQSSRYLVKRTGEKVFLECVQDMDHENMFWYRQDPGLGLRLIYFSYDVKMKEKGDIPEGYSVSREKKERFSLILESASTNQTSMYLCASSVGQGVAFFGQGTRLTVV.

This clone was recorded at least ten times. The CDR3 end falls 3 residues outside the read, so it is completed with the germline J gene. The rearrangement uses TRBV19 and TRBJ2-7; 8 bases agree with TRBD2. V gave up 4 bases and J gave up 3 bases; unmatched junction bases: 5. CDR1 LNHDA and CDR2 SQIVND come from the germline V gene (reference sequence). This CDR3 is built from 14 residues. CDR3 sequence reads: CASSTSGQNYEQYF. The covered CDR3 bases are TGTGCCAGTAGTACTAGCGGGCAAAACTACGAG. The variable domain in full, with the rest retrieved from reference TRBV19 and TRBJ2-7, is DGGITQSPKYLFRKEGQNVTLSCEQNLNHDAMYWYRQDPGQGLRLIYYSQIVNDFQKGDIAEGYSVSREKKESFPLTVTSAQKNPTAFYLCASSTSGQNYEQYFGPGTRLTVT.

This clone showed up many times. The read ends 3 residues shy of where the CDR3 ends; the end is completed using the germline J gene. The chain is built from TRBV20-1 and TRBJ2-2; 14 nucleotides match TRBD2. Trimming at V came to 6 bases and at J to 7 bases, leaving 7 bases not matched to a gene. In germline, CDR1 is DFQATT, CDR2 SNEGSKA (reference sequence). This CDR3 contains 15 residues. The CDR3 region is CSALGLAGVGGELFF. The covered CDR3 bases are TGCAGTGCCCTGGGACTAGCGGGAGTTGGCGGGGAG.

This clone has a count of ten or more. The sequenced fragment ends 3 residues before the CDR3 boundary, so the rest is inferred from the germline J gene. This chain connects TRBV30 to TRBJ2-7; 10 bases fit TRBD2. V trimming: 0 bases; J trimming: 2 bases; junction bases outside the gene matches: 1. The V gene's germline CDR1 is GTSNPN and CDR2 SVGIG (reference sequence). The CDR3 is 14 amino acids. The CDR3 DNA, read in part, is TGTGCCTGGAGTGTTAGCGGGGGGACCTACGAG. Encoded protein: CAWSVSGGTYE. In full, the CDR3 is CAWSVSGGTYEQYF. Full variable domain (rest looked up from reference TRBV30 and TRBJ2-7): SQTIHQWPATLVQPVGSPLSLECTVEGTSNPNLYWYRQAAGRGLQLLFYSVGIGQISSEVPQNLSASRPQDRQFILSSKKLLLSDSGFYLCAWSVSGGTYEQYFGPGTRLTVT.